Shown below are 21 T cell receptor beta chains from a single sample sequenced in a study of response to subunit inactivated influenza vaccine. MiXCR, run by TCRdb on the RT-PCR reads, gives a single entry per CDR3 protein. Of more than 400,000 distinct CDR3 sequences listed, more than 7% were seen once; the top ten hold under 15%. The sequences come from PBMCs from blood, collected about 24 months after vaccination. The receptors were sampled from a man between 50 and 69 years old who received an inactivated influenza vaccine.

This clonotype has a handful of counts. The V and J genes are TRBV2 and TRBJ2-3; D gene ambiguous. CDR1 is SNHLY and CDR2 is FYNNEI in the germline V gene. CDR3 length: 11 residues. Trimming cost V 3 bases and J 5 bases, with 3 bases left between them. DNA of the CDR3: TGTGCCAGCAGTGATGGAGATACGCAGTATTTT. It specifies CASSDGDTQYF.

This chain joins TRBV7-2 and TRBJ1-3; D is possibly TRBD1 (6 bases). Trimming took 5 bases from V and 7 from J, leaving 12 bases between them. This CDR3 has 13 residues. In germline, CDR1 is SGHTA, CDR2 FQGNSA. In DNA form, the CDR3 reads TGTGCCAGCAGCCTTTCAGGGGTTAACACCATATATTTT. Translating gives CASSLSGVNTIYF. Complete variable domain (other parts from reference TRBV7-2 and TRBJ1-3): GAGVSQSPSNKVTEKGKDVELRCDPISGHTALYWYRQSLGQGLEFLIYFQGNSAPDKSGLPSDRFSAERTGGSVSTLTIQRTQQEDSAVYLCASSLSGVNTIYFGEGSWLTVV.

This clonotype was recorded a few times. Here the CDR3 reads CSASQGGQPQHF. DNA of the CDR3: TGCAGTGCTAGTCAGGGTGGCCAGCCCCAGCATTTT. The genes are TRBV20-1 and TRBJ1-5; possibly TRBD1 for D (5 bases). V dropped 3 bases and J dropped 7 bases, with 10 bases sitting between them. Germline V CDR1 and CDR2: DFQATT, SNEGSKA (reference sequence). The CDR3 is 12 residues long.

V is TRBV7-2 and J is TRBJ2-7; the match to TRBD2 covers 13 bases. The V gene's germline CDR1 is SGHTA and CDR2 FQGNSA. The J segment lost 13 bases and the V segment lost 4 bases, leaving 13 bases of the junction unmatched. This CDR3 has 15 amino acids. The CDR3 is CASSSGLAGSYDSYF. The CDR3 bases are TGTGCCAGCAGCTCGGGACTAGCGGGGTCCTACGATTCCTACTTC.

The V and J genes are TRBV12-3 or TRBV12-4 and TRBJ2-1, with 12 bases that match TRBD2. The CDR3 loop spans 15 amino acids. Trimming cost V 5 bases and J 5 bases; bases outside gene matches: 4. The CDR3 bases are TGTGCCAGCAGTGCAGCTAGCGGGAGGGACAATGAGCAGTTCTTC. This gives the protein CASSAASGRDNEQFF.

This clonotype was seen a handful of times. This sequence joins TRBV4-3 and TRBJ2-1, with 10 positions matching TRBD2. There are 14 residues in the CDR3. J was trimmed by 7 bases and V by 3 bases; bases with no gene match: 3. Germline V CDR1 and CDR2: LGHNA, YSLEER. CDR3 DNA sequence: TGCGCCAGCAGCCATAGCGGGGGGAAAAATGAGCAGTTCTTC. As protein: CASSHSGGKNEQFF.

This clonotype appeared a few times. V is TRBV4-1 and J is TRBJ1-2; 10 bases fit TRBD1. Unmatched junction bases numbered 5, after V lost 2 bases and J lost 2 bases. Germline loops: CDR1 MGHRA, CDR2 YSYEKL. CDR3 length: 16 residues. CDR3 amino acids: CASSQPRTGGNYGYTF. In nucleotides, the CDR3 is TGCGCCAGCAGCCAACCAAGGACAGGGGGAAACTATGGCTACACCTTC.

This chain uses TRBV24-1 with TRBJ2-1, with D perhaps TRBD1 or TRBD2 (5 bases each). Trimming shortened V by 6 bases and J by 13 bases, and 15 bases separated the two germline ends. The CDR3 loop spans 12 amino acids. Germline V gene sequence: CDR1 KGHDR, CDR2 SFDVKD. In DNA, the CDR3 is TGTGCCACCAGTCGCCGGGACGGGTACCAGTTCTTC. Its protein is CATSRRDGYQFF.

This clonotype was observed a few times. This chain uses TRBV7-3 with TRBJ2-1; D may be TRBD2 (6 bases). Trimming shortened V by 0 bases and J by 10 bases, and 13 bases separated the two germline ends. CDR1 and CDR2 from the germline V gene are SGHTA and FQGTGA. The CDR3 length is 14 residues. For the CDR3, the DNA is TGTGCCAGCAGCTTAACGGCGTGGGGGGAAGAGCAGTTCTTC. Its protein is CASSLTAWGEEQFF.

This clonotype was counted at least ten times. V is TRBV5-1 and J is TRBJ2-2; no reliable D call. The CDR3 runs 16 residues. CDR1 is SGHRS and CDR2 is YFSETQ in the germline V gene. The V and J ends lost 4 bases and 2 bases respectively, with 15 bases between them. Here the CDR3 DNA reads TGCGCCAGCAGCCCGGCTCACCTCTTAAACACCGGGGAGCTGTTTTTT. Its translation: CASSPAHLLNTGELFF.

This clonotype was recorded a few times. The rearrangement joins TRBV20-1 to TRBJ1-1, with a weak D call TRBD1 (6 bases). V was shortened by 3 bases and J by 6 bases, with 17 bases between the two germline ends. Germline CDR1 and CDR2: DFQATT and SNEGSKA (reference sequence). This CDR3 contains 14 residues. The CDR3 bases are TGCAGTGCTAGTCCGGGACAACTCCTCGCTGAAGCTTTCTTT. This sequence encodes CSASPGQLLAEAFF.

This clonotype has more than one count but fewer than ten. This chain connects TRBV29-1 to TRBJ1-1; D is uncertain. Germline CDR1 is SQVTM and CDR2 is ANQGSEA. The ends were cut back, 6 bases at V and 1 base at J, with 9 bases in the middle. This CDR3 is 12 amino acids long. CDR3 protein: CSVLPRNTEAFF. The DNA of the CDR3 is TGCAGCGTCCTCCCTCGGAACACTGAAGCTTTCTTT.

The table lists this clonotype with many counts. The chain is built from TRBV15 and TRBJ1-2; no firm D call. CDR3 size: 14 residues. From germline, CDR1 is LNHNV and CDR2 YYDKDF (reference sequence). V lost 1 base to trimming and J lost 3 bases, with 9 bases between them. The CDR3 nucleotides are TGTGCCACCAGCAGAGGTACAGCTGACTATGGCTACACCTTC. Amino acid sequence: CATSRGTADYGYTF.

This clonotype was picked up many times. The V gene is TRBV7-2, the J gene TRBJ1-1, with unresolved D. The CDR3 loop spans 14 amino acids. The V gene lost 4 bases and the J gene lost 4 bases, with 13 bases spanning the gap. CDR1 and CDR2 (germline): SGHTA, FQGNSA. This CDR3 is CASSSHAGGTEAFF. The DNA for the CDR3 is TGTGCCAGCAGCTCACACGCGGGAGGCACTGAAGCTTTCTTT.

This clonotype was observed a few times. The DNA for the CDR3 is TGTGCCAGCAGTGAAACCCCGACAGGGGAGGCTTTCTTT. It codes for CASSETPTGEAFF. The rearrangement links TRBV6-1 to TRBJ1-1; 8 nucleotides align to TRBD1. Trimming removed 2 bases from V and 11 bases from J; junction bases left unmatched: 7. The CDR3 loop spans 13 amino acids. Germline V lookup: CDR1 MNHNS, CDR2 SASEGT.

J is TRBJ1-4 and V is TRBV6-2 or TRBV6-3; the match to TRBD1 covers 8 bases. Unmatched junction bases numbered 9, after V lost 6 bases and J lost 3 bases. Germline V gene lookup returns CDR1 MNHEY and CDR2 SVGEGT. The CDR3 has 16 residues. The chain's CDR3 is CASRRPGQASNEKLFF. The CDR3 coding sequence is TGTGCCAGCAGGCGGCCGGGACAGGCGTCTAATGAAAAACTGTTTTTT.

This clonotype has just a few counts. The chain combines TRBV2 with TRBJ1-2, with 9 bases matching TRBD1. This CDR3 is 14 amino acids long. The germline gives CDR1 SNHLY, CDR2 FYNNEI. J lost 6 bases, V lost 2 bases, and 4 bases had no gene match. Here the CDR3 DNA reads TGTGCCAGCAGTGAAAGGGGACAGGGAGATGGCTACACCTTC. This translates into CASSERGQGDGYTF.

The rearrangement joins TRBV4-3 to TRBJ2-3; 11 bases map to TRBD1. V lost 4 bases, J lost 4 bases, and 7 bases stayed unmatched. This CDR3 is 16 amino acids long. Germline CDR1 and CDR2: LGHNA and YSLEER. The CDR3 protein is CASSRQGTGGADTQYF. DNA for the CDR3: TGCGCCAGCAGCCGACAAGGGACAGGGGGGGCAGATACGCAGTATTTT.

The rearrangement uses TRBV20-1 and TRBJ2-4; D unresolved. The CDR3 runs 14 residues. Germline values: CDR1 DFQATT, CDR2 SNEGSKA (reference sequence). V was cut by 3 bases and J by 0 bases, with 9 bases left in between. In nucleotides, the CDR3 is TGCAGTGCTAGCCCAGGCGCAGCCAAAAACATTCAGTACTTC. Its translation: CSASPGAAKNIQYF.

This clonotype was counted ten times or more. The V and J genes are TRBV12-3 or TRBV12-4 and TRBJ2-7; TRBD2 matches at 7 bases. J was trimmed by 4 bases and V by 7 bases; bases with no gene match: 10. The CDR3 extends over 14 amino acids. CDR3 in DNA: TGTGCCAGCAAGGATTCGGGGGGTCGGTACGAGCAGTACTTC. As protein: CASKDSGGRYEQYF.

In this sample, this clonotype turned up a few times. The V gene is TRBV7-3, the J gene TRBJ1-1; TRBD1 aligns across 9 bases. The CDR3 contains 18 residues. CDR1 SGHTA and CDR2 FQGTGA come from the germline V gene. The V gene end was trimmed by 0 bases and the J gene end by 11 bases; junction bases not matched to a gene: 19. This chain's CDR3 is CASSLTGGQGPLGVGAFF. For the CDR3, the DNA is TGTGCCAGCAGCTTAACGGGAGGACAGGGGCCCTTAGGAGTGGGCGCTTTCTTT. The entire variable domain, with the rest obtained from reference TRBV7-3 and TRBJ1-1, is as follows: GAGVSQTPSNKVTEKGKYVELRCDPISGHTALYWYRQSLGQGPEFLIYFQGTGAADDSGLPNDRFFAVRPEGSVSTLKIQRTERGDSAVYLCASSLTGGQGPLGVGAFFGQGTRLTVV.